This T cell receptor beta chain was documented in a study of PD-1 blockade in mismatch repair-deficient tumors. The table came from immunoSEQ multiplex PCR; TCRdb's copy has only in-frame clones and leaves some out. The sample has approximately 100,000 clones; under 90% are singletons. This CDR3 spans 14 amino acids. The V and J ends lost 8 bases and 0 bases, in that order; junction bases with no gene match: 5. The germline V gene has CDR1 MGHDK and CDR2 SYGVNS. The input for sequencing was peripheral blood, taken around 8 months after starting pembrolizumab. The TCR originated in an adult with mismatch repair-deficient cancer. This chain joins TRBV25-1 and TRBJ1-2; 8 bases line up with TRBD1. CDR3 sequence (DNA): TGTGCCAGCCTGGGGGACAGGTCTAACTATGGCTACACCTTC. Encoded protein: CASLGDRSNYGYTF.